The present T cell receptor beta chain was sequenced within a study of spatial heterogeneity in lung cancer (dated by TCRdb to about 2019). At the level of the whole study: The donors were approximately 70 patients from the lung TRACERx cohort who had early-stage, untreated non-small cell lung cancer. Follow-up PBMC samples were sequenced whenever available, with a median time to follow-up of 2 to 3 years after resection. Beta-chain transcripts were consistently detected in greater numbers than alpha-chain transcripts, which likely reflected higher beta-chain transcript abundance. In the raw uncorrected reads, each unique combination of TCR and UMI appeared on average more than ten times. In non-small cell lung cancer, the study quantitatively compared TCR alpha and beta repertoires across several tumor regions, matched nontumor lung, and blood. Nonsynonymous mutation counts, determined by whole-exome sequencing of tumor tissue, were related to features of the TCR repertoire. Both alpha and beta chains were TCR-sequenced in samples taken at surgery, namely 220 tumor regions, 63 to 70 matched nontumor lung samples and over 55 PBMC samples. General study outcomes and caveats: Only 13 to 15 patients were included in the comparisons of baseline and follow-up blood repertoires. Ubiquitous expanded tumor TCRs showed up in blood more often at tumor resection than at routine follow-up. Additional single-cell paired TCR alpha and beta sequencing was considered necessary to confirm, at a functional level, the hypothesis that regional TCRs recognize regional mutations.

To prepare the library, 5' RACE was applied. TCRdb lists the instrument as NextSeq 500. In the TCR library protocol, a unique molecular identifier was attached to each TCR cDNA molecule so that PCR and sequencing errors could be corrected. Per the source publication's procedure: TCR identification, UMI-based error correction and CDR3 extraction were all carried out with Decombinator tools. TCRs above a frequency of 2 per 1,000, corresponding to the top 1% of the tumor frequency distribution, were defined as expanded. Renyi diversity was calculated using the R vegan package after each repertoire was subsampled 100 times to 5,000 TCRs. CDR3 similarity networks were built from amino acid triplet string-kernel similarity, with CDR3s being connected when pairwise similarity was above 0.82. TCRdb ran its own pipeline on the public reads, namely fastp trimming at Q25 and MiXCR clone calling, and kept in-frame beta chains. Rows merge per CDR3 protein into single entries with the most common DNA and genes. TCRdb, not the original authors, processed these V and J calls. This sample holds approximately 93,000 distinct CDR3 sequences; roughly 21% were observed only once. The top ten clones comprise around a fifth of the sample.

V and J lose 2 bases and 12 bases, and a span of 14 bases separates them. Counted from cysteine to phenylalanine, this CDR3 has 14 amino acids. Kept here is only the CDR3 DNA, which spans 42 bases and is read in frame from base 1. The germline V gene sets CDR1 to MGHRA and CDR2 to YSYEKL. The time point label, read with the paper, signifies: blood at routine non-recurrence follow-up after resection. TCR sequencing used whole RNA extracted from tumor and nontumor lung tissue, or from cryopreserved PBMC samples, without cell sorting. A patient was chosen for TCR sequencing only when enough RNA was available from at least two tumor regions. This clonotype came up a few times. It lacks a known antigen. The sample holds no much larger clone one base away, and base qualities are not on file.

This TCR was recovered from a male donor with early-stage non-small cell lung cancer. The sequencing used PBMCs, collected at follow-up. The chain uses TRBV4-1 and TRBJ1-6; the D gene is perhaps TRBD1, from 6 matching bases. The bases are TGCGCCAGCAGCCAACCGGGACAACGAATACCCCTCCACTTT. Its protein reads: CASSQPGQRIPLHF.